Sequencing of this T cell receptor beta chain was carried out in a study of regulatory T cells in long-lasting Graves disease. Findings and limits, study-wide: Persistent Graves' patients had lower TCR diversity than newly diagnosed ones. With a small sample size, accuracy may have been reduced.

To note about this clonotype: Its antigen is unidentified.

The CDR3 runs 15 residues. Germline values: CDR1 SGHTA, CDR2 FQGNSA. The V end was cut by 2 bases, the J end by 7 bases, with 15 bases between. Time point noted: newly diagnosed GD, antithyroid drugs for less than 3 months. Preparation of the TCR library used RNA extracted from PBMCs. Both iRepertoire HTBI primers and Arm-PCR of CDR3 regions were used to build the TCR beta libraries. TCRdb processed the multiplex PCR reads anew with MiXCR; each CDR3 protein has one entry. The sample has 400,000 to 500,000 distinct CDR3 sequences, about 17% seen once. This sample was shared with a second study, whose subject was T cells in Graves' hyperthyroidism and ophthalmopathy. From that paper: Blood also showed most of the thyroid clonotypes that were expanded above 0.001.

Here the sequenced sample was peripheral blood mononuclear cells (PBMCs), taken at new diagnosis, from a patient treated with antithyroid drugs. The source is a woman between 18 and 29 years old with Graves disease. This chain links TRBV7-2 with TRBJ2-1, with D perhaps assigned TRBD1 or TRBD2 (5 bases each). Here the CDR3 reads CASSLSLGTGNEQFF. In nucleotides, the CDR3 is TGTGCCAGCAGCTTATCTCTCGGGACGGGTAATGAGCAGTTCTTC.